This T cell receptor (beta chain) came from a study of T cells in women clearing cervical HPV infection. Overall study: Case blood drawn at lesion detection; control blood after infection cleared.

In regard to this clone: The CDR3 end falls 3 residues outside the read, so it is completed with the germline J gene. Additional DNA sequences in this sample encode the identical CDR3.

Genomic DNA, averaging around 1,200 ng per sample, yielded TCR beta CDR3 via immunoSEQ. Sequencing was performed with immunoSEQ multiplex PCR; in TCRdb, only in-frame clones are kept and a portion is missing. Its table lists about 34,000 clones. Germline CDR1 PRHDT, CDR2 FYEKMQ (reference sequence). The CDR3 is made up of 16 amino acids. V gave up 4 bases and J gave up 3 bases; unmatched junction bases: 8. Sequences were obtained from blood buffy coat. V gene TRBV13 combines with J gene TRBJ1-3; 8 bases agree with TRBD1. The origin of this receptor is a woman between 18 and 69 years old with a cervical HPV16 infection that either progressed to CIN3+ or cleared (not recorded which). CDR3 DNA, as far as it was read: TGTGCCAGCAGCTCCAACCAGGGGGCGCTTGGAAACACC. It is translated as CASSSNQGALGNT. The full CDR3 reads CASSSNQGALGNTIYF.